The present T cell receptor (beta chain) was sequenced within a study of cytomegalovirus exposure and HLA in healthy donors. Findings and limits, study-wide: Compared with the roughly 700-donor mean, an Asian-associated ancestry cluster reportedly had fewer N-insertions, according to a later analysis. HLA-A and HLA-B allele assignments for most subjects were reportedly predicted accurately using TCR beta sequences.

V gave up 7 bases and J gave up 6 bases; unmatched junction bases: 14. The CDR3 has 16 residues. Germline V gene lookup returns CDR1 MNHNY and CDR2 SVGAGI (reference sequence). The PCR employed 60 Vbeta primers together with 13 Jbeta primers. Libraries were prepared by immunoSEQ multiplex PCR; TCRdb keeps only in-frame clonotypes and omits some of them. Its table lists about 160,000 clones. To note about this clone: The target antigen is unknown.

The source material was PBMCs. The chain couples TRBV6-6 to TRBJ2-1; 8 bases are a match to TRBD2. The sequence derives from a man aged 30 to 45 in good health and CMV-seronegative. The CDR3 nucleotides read TGTGCCAGCACCCATACCGGGACTAGGACGGGCAATGAGCAGTTCTTC. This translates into CASTHTGTRTGNEQFF.